What follows are 4 T cell receptor beta chains derived from one specimen sequenced in a study of somatic mutations in cytotoxic T cells in rheumatoid arthritis. Profiled with immunoSEQ multiplex PCR; TCRdb holds only in-frame clones, not every one. The data hold 6,500 to 9,000 clones, with roughly 75% observed a single time. Sample: CD8+ T cells sorted from blood. These receptors all come from an adult with rheumatoid arthritis.

V is TRBV28 and J is TRBJ1-2; no clear D. The germline V gene encodes CDR1 MDHEN and CDR2 SYDVKM. The CDR3 runs to 15 residues. Trimming took off 2 bases at V and 2 bases at J, with 12 bases between the two ends. CDR3 loop: CASSLGSRSNYGYTF. The CDR3 DNA reads TGTGCCAGCAGTTTAGGGTCCAGGTCGAACTATGGCTACACCTTC.

V usage is TRBV6-4 and J usage is TRBJ1-2; TRBD1 matches 11 bases. With V trimmed by 6 bases and J by 4 bases, 1 base remained unmatched. Germline CDR1 reads MRHNA; CDR2 reads SNTAGT. There are 13 residues in the CDR3. CDR3 in amino acids: CASRGTGGYGYTF. As DNA, the CDR3 is TGTGCCAGCAGGGGGACAGGGGGCTATGGCTACACCTTC.

The V call is TRBV10-2, the J call TRBJ2-3; weak D call: TRBD2 (5 bases). Germline CDR1 reads WSHSY; CDR2 reads SAAADI. Trimming left V 7 bases short and J 6 bases short, with 17 bases between. The CDR3 consists of 14 residues. The CDR3 bases are TGCGCCAGCAAGATTGGACTCGTCCCGGATACGCAGTATTTT. It is translated as CASKIGLVPDTQYF.

The chain carries TRBV5-4 and TRBJ2-5, with 12 bases that match TRBD2. This CDR3 comprises 16 residues. The J segment lost 0 bases and the V segment lost 2 bases, leaving 2 bases of the junction unmatched. Germline V gene data show CDR1 as SGHNT and CDR2 as YYREEE (reference sequence). The CDR3 loop reads CASSFGLAGHQETQYF. CDR3 nucleotide sequence: TGTGCCAGCAGCTTCGGACTAGCGGGGCACCAAGAGACCCAGTACTTC.